The 18 T cell receptor beta chains below come from one sample, sequenced in a study of regulatory T cells in long-lasting Graves disease. Time point given: newly diagnosed GD, antithyroid drugs for less than 3 months. The TCR library used RNA extracted from PBMCs. iRepertoire HTBI primers and Arm-PCR of CDR3 regions built TCR beta libraries. TCRdb fed the multiplex PCR reads into MiXCR, producing one record per CDR3 protein. The repertoire holds roughly 420,000 distinct CDR3 sequences, with 15% to 20% as singletons. These same data were also listed under a study on T cells in Graves' hyperthyroidism and ophthalmopathy.

The source material was peripheral blood mononuclear cells (PBMCs), sampled at new diagnosis, from a patient treated with antithyroid drugs. These receptors all stem from a woman aged 18-29 years with Graves disease.

In this sample, this clonotype turned up many times. The V call is TRBV13, the J call TRBJ2-5; 8 nucleotides align to TRBD2. With V trimmed by 5 bases and J by 5 bases, 13 bases remained unmatched. Germline V gene sequence: CDR1 PRHDT, CDR2 FYEKMQ (reference sequence). The CDR3 is 16 residues long. For the CDR3, the DNA is TGTGCCAGCAGCCCAATGATCGGGGGGGGCAGGGAGACCCAGTACTTC. It specifies CASSPMIGGGRETQYF.

This clonotype was seen repeatedly, ten times or more. This chain links TRBV7-9 with TRBJ2-3; no reliable D call. V gave up 7 bases and J gave up 1 base, with 12 bases separating them. The CDR3 contains 14 residues. Germline CDR1 is SEHNR and CDR2 is FQNEAQ (reference sequence). This CDR3 reads CASTRLHGTDTQYF. The CDR3 bases are TGTGCCAGCACCCGGCTCCACGGCACAGATACGCAGTATTTT.

V usage is TRBV19 and J usage is TRBJ1-1, with no clear D. CDR3 length: 18 residues. V lost 3 bases to trimming and J lost 1 base, with 21 bases between them. CDR1 is LNHDA and CDR2 is SQIVND in the germline V gene (reference sequence). As DNA, the CDR3 is TGTGCCAGTAGTATGGTGGTGGGCAGAGGGCACCCGAACACTGAAGCTTTCTTT. It yields the protein CASSMVVGRGHPNTEAFF.

This clonotype occurred a few times. The chain employs TRBV7-2 and TRBJ2-5; TRBD1 aligns across 7 bases. CDR1 is SGHTA and CDR2 is FQGNSA in the germline V gene. The CDR3 is 14 amino acids. With 5 bases clipped from V and 0 bases from J, the junction kept 3 bases outside the gene matches. The CDR3 loop reads CASSPTGYQETQYF. CDR3 coding DNA: TGTGCCAGCAGCCCGACAGGGTACCAAGAGACCCAGTACTTC.

This clonotype showed up just a few times. V usage is TRBV13 and J usage is TRBJ2-1, with D maybe TRBD2 (6 bases). CDR1 is PRHDT, CDR2 FYEKMQ, per germline (reference sequence). This CDR3 spans 13 amino acids. V was pared by 5 bases and J by 6 bases, with 11 bases between. CDR3 region: CASSPDGGNEQFF. CDR3 coding DNA: TGTGCCAGCAGCCCCGACGGGGGCAATGAGCAGTTCTTC.

This clonotype was seen ten or more times. A much larger clone lies one base from this, so it may be a read error. The rearrangement links TRBV7-8 to TRBJ2-7; 8 bases agree with TRBD2. Germline lookup yields CDR1 SGHVS and CDR2 FQNEAQ. The CDR3 is made up of 16 amino acids. V shed 5 bases and J 2 bases; nucleotides not matched to a gene: 11. The CDR3 here is CASSTETSDKAYEQYF. As DNA, the CDR3 is TGTGCCAGCAGCACCGAGACTAGCGATAAAGCCTACGAGCAGTACTTC. Full variable domain (outside the CDR3, taken from reference TRBV7-8 and TRBJ2-7): GAGVSQSPRYKVAKRGQDVALRCDPISGHVSLFWYQQALGQGPEFLTYFQNEAQLDKSGLPSDRFFAERPEGSVSTLKIQRTQQEDSAVYLCASSTETSDKAYEQYFGPGTRLTVT.

This clonotype has just a few counts. This chain connects TRBV18 to TRBJ1-3; no definite D call. CDR3 size: 13 residues. Trimming took 4 bases from V and 0 from J, leaving 4 bases between them. Germline V gives CDR1 KGHSH, CDR2 LQKENI. In DNA form, the CDR3 reads TGTGCCAGCTCACAAACCTCTGGAAACACCATATATTTT. Translation gives CASSQTSGNTIYF.

This chain joins TRBV6-2 or TRBV6-3 and TRBJ1-1; D may be TRBD1 (5 bases). Germline V gene sequence: CDR1 MNHEY, CDR2 SVGEGT. CDR3 length: 14 residues. V was clipped by 5 bases and J by 3 bases, with 13 bases between them. Here the CDR3 DNA reads TGTGCCAGCAGTGTCCAGGGTGTCGACACTGAAGCTTTCTTT. Translation: CASSVQGVDTEAFF.

This clonotype was picked up a small number of times. This sequence joins TRBV5-4 and TRBJ1-2, with D possibly matching TRBD1 (6 bases). Germline CDR1 is SGHNT and CDR2 is YYREEE (reference sequence). Trimming took 4 bases from V and 2 from J, leaving 21 bases between them. CDR3 length equals 17 residues. This CDR3 reads CASSGKDSRSVNYGYTF. For the CDR3, the DNA is TGTGCCAGCAGCGGGAAGGACAGTAGATCTGTCAACTATGGCTACACCTTC.

This clonotype was seen repeatedly, ten times or more. V gene TRBV5-1 combines with J gene TRBJ2-3; 15 bases align to TRBD2. The V segment lost 4 bases and the J segment 0 bases; nucleotides outside the gene matches: 12. There are 20 residues in the CDR3. CDR1 is SGHRS and CDR2 is YFSETQ in the germline V gene. Written as DNA, the CDR3 is TGCGCCAGCAGCGCGAGATTCGGGACTAGCGGGAGGAAGAGCACAGATACGCAGTATTTT. Translation gives CASSARFGTSGRKSTDTQYF.

This chain joins TRBV18 and TRBJ2-3; 7 positions match TRBD1. The CDR3 runs 19 residues. The junction had 16 bases not matched to a gene; V was cut back by 2 bases and J by 2 bases. Germline V gene lookup returns CDR1 KGHSH and CDR2 LQKENI. The CDR3 loop is CASSPTDRVRGYNTDTQYF. CDR3 nucleotides: TGTGCCAGCTCACCAACCGACAGGGTACGTGGCTACAACACAGATACGCAGTATTTT.

This clonotype was picked up a small number of times. CDR3 coding DNA: TGTGCCAGCAGCCGTCAGGTAGGTAGCGGGAACAACGAGCAGTACTTC. Translation: CASSRQVGSGNNEQYF. The chain links TRBV3-1 to TRBJ2-7; 8 positions match TRBD2. The CDR3 is 16 residues long. Germline V CDR1 and CDR2: LGHDT, YNNKEL (reference sequence). Unmatched junction bases numbered 13, after V lost 4 bases and J lost 5 bases.

The rearrangement links TRBV4-1 to TRBJ1-5; D remains unclear. V was clipped by 1 base and J by 5 bases, with 18 bases between them. Germline loops: CDR1 MGHRA, CDR2 YSYEKL. The CDR3 sequence is 17 residues long. CDR3 sequence: CASSQGNGRSLDQPQHF. DNA of the CDR3: TGCGCCAGCAGCCAAGGTAACGGCCGATCTTTGGATCAGCCCCAGCATTTT.

The table lists this clonotype with a few counts. The V and J genes are TRBV12-3 or TRBV12-4 and TRBJ2-7; unclear D gene. The V gene lost 5 bases and the J gene lost 5 bases, with 7 bases spanning the gap. CDR3 length: 11 amino acids. CDR3 nucleotides: TGTGCCAGCAGTGCGGTAGACGAGCAGTACTTC. The encoded protein is CASSAVDEQYF.

This clonotype has at least ten counts. The rearrangement joins TRBV7-2 to TRBJ2-5; the D gene is possibly TRBD1 (7 bases). CDR3 length equals 14 residues. The V end was cut by 3 bases, the J end by 3 bases, with 11 bases between. Germline V gives CDR1 SGHTA, CDR2 FQGNSA. The CDR3 DNA sequence: TGTGCCAGCAGCTTGGCCAGGGGGGAAGAGACCCAGTACTTC. Residues: CASSLARGEETQYF.

In this sample, this clonotype turned up many times. The rearrangement links TRBV2 to TRBJ1-1; D ambiguous. This CDR3 is 11 amino acids long. V was pared by 8 bases and J by 0 bases, with 4 bases between. Per germline, CDR1 SNHLY and CDR2 FYNNEI. CDR3 loop: CASGVNTEAFF. CDR3 nucleotides: TGTGCCAGCGGAGTGAACACTGAAGCTTTCTTT.

This clonotype was detected many times. An end of the junction differs from the germline gene, which may be a read error. CDR3 protein: CASSSPQGPHF. The CDR3 coding sequence is TGTGCCAGCAGTTCCCCCCAGGGACCCCACTTC. The chain joins TRBV28 to TRBJ2-7, with D tentatively TRBD1 or TRBD2 (5 bases each). Germline V CDR1 and CDR2: MDHEN, SYDVKM. The CDR3 consists of 11 residues.

This clonotype was counted many times. This chain uses TRBV28 with TRBJ2-1; 8 bases agree with TRBD1. Germline CDR1 is MDHEN and CDR2 is SYDVKM. The CDR3 has 14 residues. V shed 3 bases, J shed 10 bases, and the junction held 8 bases outside the gene matches. CDR3 in DNA: TGTGCCAGCAGTTTCAGGCAGGGGGCGGGAGAGCAGTTCTTC. Residues: CASSFRQGAGEQFF.